This record covers a single T cell receptor beta chain. This CDR3 is built from 15 residues. V was clipped by 4 bases and J by 1 base; unmatched bases: 6. Per germline, CDR1 MDHEN and CDR2 SYDVKM. The record originates from a study of technical replicates of blood from a few donors. The method was immunoSEQ multiplex PCR; TCRdb's version includes in-frame clones alone and lacks a portion of them. The data hold some 63,000 clones, with about 86% observed a single time. The receptor was isolated from a human donor in good health. Some clones in this sample may be carry-over from other donors' samples. This rearrangement joins TRBV28 to TRBJ1-2; 7 bases are a match to TRBD1. Sample: PBMCs. The DNA of the CDR3 is TGTGCCAGCAGTTCACGGACAGGCGTTAACTATGGCTACACCTTC. It translates to CASSSRTGVNYGYTF.